These T cell receptor beta chains were read from a single sample in a study of blood T cell repertoires in COVID-19. The table came from immunoSEQ multiplex PCR; TCRdb's copy has only in-frame clones and leaves some out. This table has some 200,000 clones, about 88% appearing once. The sequencing sample was made of PBMCs or T cells enriched from blood (not recorded which). Receptors were obtained from a woman between 25 and 40 years old who had recovered from COVID-19. Both conserved end residues are part of each CDR3. Each record gives: V gene, J gene, CDR3 length, D gene, clone size, CDR3 protein, CDR3 DNA. A D gene is named only where the DNA matches it firmly. Not every row has a clone size; where given, it reads once, few, many or a size class.

>TRBV2|TRBJ2-5|15|TRBD1|-
CASRRRTGGGETQYF
TGTGCCAGCAGGAGACGGACAGGGGGCGGTGAGACCCAGTACTTC
>TRBV2|TRBJ1-4|13|-|-
CASRSGVNEKLFF
TGTGCCAGCAGGTCAGGGGTAAATGAAAAACTGTTTTTT
>TRBV4-2|TRBJ1-2|15|TRBD1|-
CASSQDPDRDYSYTF
TGTGCCAGCAGCCAAGATCCAGACAGGGATTATAGCTACACCTTC
>TRBV21-1|TRBJ1-2|15|-|few
CASSKARGTVNGYTF
TGTGCCAGCAGCAAAGCGCGGGGGACCGTGAATGGCTACACCTTC
>TRBV3-1/TRBV3-2|TRBJ1-4|15|-|-
CASSPVGGLNEKLFF
TGTGCCAGCAGCCCCGTCGGCGGGCTCAATGAAAAACTGTTTTTT
>TRBV25-1|TRBJ2-5|14|-|-
CASSATRGQETQYF
TGTGCCAGCAGTGCAACGAGAGGGCAAGAGACCCAGTACTTC
>TRBV11-2|TRBJ2-1|14|TRBD2|-
CASSLEAGGREQFF
TGTGCCAGCAGCTTAGAAGCGGGGGGTCGGGAGCAGTTCTTC
>TRBV10-1|TRBJ1-2|12|-|once
CASNVRDYGYTF
TGCGCCAGCAATGTGCGGGACTATGGCTACACCTTC
>TRBV15|TRBJ1-4|15|-|-
CATSRGPATNEKLFF
TGTGCCACCAGCAGAGGGCCCGCAACTAATGAAAAACTGTTTTTT
>TRBV19|TRBJ2-5|14|TRBD1|-
CASSMPGGVETQYF
TGTGCCAGTAGTATGCCAGGGGGCGTAGAGACCCAGTACTTC
>TRBV18|TRBJ1-1|14|TRBD1|once
CASSLSGGNTEAFF
TGTGCCAGCTCCCTCTCAGGGGGGAACACTGAAGCTTTCTTT
>TRBV5-5|TRBJ1-6|15|TRBD1|-
CASSMWDRRDSPLHF
TGTGCCAGCAGCATGTGGGACAGGCGGGATTCACCCCTCCACTTT
>TRBV5-1|TRBJ1-6|15|-|-
CASSLGQEINSPLHF
TGCGCCAGCAGCTTGGGACAGGAGATTAATTCACCCCTCCACTTT
>TRBV2|TRBJ1-2|13|-|-
CASSTGDNYGYTF
TGTGCCAGCAGTACGGGGGACAACTATGGCTACACCTTC
>TRBV7-2|TRBJ2-3|14|-|-
CASSKGQSTDTQYF
TGTGCCAGCAGCAAAGGACAGAGCACAGATACGCAGTATTTT
>TRBV7-2|TRBJ2-3|16|TRBD2|-
CASSLFGGSGTDTQYF
TGTGCCAGCAGCTTATTCGGGGGGAGTGGGACAGATACGCAGTATTTT
>TRBV6-5|TRBJ1-4|14|-|-
CASGKGQLNEKLFF
TGTGCCAGCGGAAAGGGACAACTTAATGAAAAACTGTTTTTT
>TRBV5-4|TRBJ1-4|15|-|-
CASSLQGSGGEKLFF
TGTGCCAGCAGCTTGCAAGGGTCCGGGGGGGAAAAACTGTTTTTT
>TRBV29-1|TRBJ2-7|12|-|-
CSVPRTGDEQYF
TGCAGCGTACCCAGAACGGGGGACGAGCAGTACTTC
>TRBV7-2|TRBJ2-7|16|TRBD2|few
CASRPISGGRSYEQYF
TGTGCCAGCAGACCCATTAGCGGGGGCCGCTCCTACGAGCAGTACTTC
>TRBV5-1|TRBJ2-5|17|TRBD2|-
CASSLTSGGAAEKTQYF
TGCGCCAGCAGCTTGACTAGCGGGGGGGCCGCGGAAAAGACCCAGTACTTC
>TRBV5-1|TRBJ2-5|14|-|-
CASSWGQSQETQYF
TGCGCCAGCAGCTGGGGACAAAGCCAAGAGACCCAGTACTTC
>TRBV3-1/TRBV3-2|TRBJ2-3|15|TRBD2|-
CASSQFAGELDTQYF
TGTGCCAGCAGCCAGTTTGCGGGGGAGCTGGATACGCAGTATTTT
>TRBV5-1|TRBJ1-1|12|-|-
CASSLVNTEAFF
TGCGCCAGCAGCTTGGTAAACACTGAAGCTTTCTTT
>TRBV6-5|TRBJ1-2|13|-|once
CASMKQANYGYTF
TGTGCCAGCATGAAACAGGCTAACTATGGCTACACCTTC
>TRBV11-2|TRBJ1-2|13|-|-
CASSFSTAHGYTF
TGTGCCAGCAGCTTTAGTACAGCCCATGGCTACACCTTC